The following is a TCR beta chain sequence with its context. This specimen belongs to a study of T cell responses to AZD1222 COVID-19 vaccine. V lost 6 bases and J lost 6; bases outside the gene matches: 4. The CDR3 is made up of 14 amino acids. From germline, CDR1 is MNHEY and CDR2 SMNVEV (reference sequence). Clones were read by immunoSEQ multiplex PCR, and TCRdb kept only the in-frame ones, dropping some. Here the sample spans 35,000 to 45,000 clones, over 80% being singletons. The receptor was isolated from an adult who received the AZD1222 COVID-19 vaccine. The chain recombines TRBV27 with TRBJ2-1, with 11 bases matching TRBD1. The starting material was peripheral blood, obtained 28 days after the second AZD1222 dose. Here the CDR3 reads CASRPGTGGNEQFF. The CDR3 DNA is TGTGCCAGCAGGCCCGGGACAGGGGGCAATGAGCAGTTCTTC.